This entry lists 21 T cell receptor beta chains sequenced from one sample in a study of blood T cells in healthy people across ages. A sample-barcoded 5' primer and a J-beta primer mix were used in a second PCR of about 7 to 12 cycles. In TCRdb, the 5' RACE reads were re-called with MiXCR into one record per CDR3 protein. The sample comprises around 710,000 distinct CDR3 sequences, roughly two fifths of which are singletons, and 20% to 25% rests with the top ten. Sequences were obtained from blood. The receptors were sampled from a woman in her sixties in good health.

The chain uses TRBV2 and TRBJ2-6; D is perhaps TRBD1 (5 bases). Germline assignment: CDR1 SNHLY and CDR2 FYNNEI. The V and J ends lost 6 bases and 1 base respectively, with 7 bases between them. This CDR3 has 14 residues. CDR3 loop: CASRQESGANVLTF. The CDR3 DNA reads as TGTGCCAGCAGACAGGAGTCTGGGGCCAACGTCCTGACTTTC.

This sequence joins TRBV6-1 and TRBJ2-1, with TRBD1 matching 10 bases. The J segment lost 10 bases and the V segment lost 5 bases, leaving 11 bases of the junction unmatched. Germline values: CDR1 MNHNS, CDR2 SASEGT. The CDR3 consists of 15 residues. The CDR3 reads CASSPPGQGLREQFF. The CDR3 DNA is TGTGCCAGCAGTCCCCCGGGACAGGGGCTTCGGGAGCAGTTCTTC.

The chain recombines TRBV20-1 with TRBJ2-5; maybe TRBD1 (5 bases). The J call is in doubt because the DNA end fits TRBJ2-7 better. This CDR3 is 11 amino acids long. Germline V CDR1 and CDR2: DFQATT, SNEGSKA (reference sequence). The CDR3 DNA follows: TGCAGTGCTCGATCAGGGCCCGAGCAGTACTTC. This gives the protein CSARSGPEQYF.

In this sample, this clonotype turned up a few times. The chain has TRBV18 and TRBJ1-1; the match to TRBD1 covers 7 bases. The CDR3 is 16 amino acids. Germline CDR1 and CDR2: KGHSH and LQKENI. With 1 base clipped from V and 1 base from J, the junction kept 6 bases outside the gene matches. The CDR3 loop reads CASSPRQGQPNTEAFF. In DNA form, the CDR3 reads TGTGCCAGCTCACCACGACAGGGTCAGCCGAACACTGAAGCTTTCTTT.

J is TRBJ2-1 and V is TRBV5-1; 11 nucleotides agree with TRBD1. After removal of 6 bases from V and 7 bases from J, the junction contained 6 bases not matched to a gene. CDR1 is SGHRS, CDR2 YFSETQ, per germline. CDR3 length: 14 residues. CDR3 sequence (DNA): TGCGCCAGCACCACCGGGACAGGGGGTAATGAGCAGTTCTTC. As protein: CASTTGTGGNEQFF.

The chain carries TRBV4-1 and TRBJ1-5; tentatively, D is TRBD1 (5 bases). Germline V gives CDR1 MGHRA, CDR2 YSYEKL. V gave up 5 bases and J gave up 0 bases, with 14 bases separating them. The CDR3 length is 16 residues. CDR3 loop: CASSSPGHYSNQPQHF. The CDR3 bases are TGCGCCAGCAGCTCACCAGGACACTATAGCAATCAGCCCCAGCATTTT.

This clonotype has only a few counts. V and J are TRBV9 and TRBJ2-5; D not certain. Per the germline V gene, CDR1 is SGDLS and CDR2 is YYNGEE. V was pared by 0 bases and J by 5 bases, with 11 bases between. This CDR3 is 14 amino acids long. The CDR3 loop reads CASSVALGGETQYF. For the CDR3, the DNA is TGTGCCAGCAGCGTAGCATTAGGTGGGGAGACCCAGTACTTC.

The J gene is TRBJ2-1, the V gene TRBV4-2, with 8 bases matching TRBD1. Germline V gene data show CDR1 as LGHNA and CDR2 as YNFKEQ. The CDR3 runs to 16 residues. V shed 1 base and J 2 bases; nucleotides not matched to a gene: 4. The CDR3 sequence: CASSQGTGNTYNEQFF. The CDR3 DNA reads TGTGCCAGCAGCCAAGGGACAGGGAACACCTACAATGAGCAGTTCTTC.

This clonotype was found once. The rearrangement uses TRBV15 and TRBJ2-1; 7 bases are shared with TRBD1. Losses at the gene ends were 5 bases for V and 13 bases for J; bases not matched to a gene: 14. CDR3 length: 14 amino acids. The germline CDR1 and CDR2 sequences are LNHNV and YYDKDF (reference sequence). The CDR3 region is CATSARQGSFRQFF. CDR3 DNA: TGTGCCACCAGCGCTCGACAGGGTAGCTTCCGACAGTTCTTC.

This clonotype was seen more than once but under ten times. This may be a read error, as it is one base from a much larger clone. The V call is TRBV7-2, the J call TRBJ2-7; 9 positions agree with TRBD2. CDR1 and CDR2 from the germline V gene are SGHTA and FQGNSA. This CDR3 spans 14 amino acids. The CDR3 reads CASGLGLATYEQYF. CDR3 coding DNA: TGTGCCAGCGGCTTAGGACTAGCGACCTACGAGCAGTACTTC.

The chain employs TRBV7-2 and TRBJ2-4, with TRBD2 matching 12 bases. The germline gives CDR1 SGHTA, CDR2 FQGNSA. V lost 5 bases, J lost 13 bases, and 9 bases stayed unmatched. CDR3 size: 14 residues. The CDR3, as DNA: TGTGCCAGCAGCAGGACTAGCGGGAAAGGAGAGCAGTACTTC. This codes for CASSRTSGKGEQYF. Together with reference TRBV7-2 and TRBJ2-4, the CDR3 gives the full variable domain: GAGVSQSPSNKVTEKGKDVELRCDPISGHTALYWYRQSLGQGLEFLIYFQGNSAPDKSGLPSDRFSAERTGGSVSTLTIQRTQQEDSAVYLCASSRTSGKGEQYFGAGTRLSVL.

Concerning this clonotype: A much larger clone sits a single nucleotide away, making a read error possible. V and J are TRBV5-1 and TRBJ2-5; weak D call: TRBD1 (6 bases). The germline gives CDR1 SGHRS, CDR2 YFSETQ. The germline V and J ends were trimmed by 6 bases and 0 bases, with 15 bases remaining between them. This CDR3 has 15 amino acids. Here the CDR3 DNA reads TGCGCCAGCAACACCGGTCAGGGGAACCAAGAGACCCAGTACTTC. Protein: CASNTGQGNQETQYF. Based on the CDR3 plus reference TRBV5-1 and TRBJ2-5, the full variable domain is KAGVTQTPRYLIKTRGQQVTLSCSPISGHRSVSWYQQTPGQGLQFLFEYFSETQRNKGNFPGRFSGRQFSNSRSEMNVSTLELGDSALYLCASNTGQGNQETQYFGPGTRLLVL.

CDR3 region: CSAKDDNLDEQYF. Here the CDR3 DNA reads TGCAGTGCCAAAGACGACAACCTGGACGAGCAGTACTTC. The V call is TRBV20-1, the J call TRBJ2-4; no definite D call. The DNA matches TRBJ2-7 better at its end, which makes the J call doubtful. This CDR3 spans 13 amino acids. Germline-derived CDR1 and CDR2 are DFQATT and SNEGSKA (reference sequence).

The chain employs TRBV20-1 and TRBJ2-7; D not certain. This CDR3 has 11 amino acids. Between the trimmed V and J ends, which lost 3 bases and 6 bases, there was a span of 9 bases. CDR1 is DFQATT and CDR2 is SNEGSKA in the germline V gene (reference sequence). The DNA for the CDR3 is TGCAGTGCTAGTAGAGGTTCCGAGCAGTACTTC. This translates into CSASRGSEQYF.

This clonotype occurred a few times. The V gene is TRBV7-2, the J gene TRBJ2-3; no definite D call. Germline V gene sequence: CDR1 SGHTA, CDR2 FQGNSA. Deletions cut 6 bases from V and 2 bases from J, with 12 bases between. There are 14 residues in the CDR3. This CDR3 reads CASRQRLFTDTQYF. Written as DNA, the CDR3 is TGTGCCAGCAGACAAAGACTGTTCACAGATACGCAGTATTTT.

This chain uses TRBV11-2 with TRBJ1-6, with 8 bases fitting TRBD1. This CDR3 spans 18 amino acids. V gave up 4 bases and J gave up 4 bases; unmatched junction bases: 12. The germline V gene has CDR1 SGHAT and CDR2 FQNNGV. DNA of the CDR3: TGTGCCAGCAGCTCGTTACGTGTGACAGGGGAATATAATTCACCCCTCCACTTT. This translates into CASSSLRVTGEYNSPLHF. Filled out from reference TRBV11-2 and TRBJ1-6, the complete variable domain reads EAGVAQSPRYKIIEKRQSVAFWCNPISGHATLYWYQQILGQGPKLLIQFQNNGVVDDSQLPKDRFSAERLKGVDSTLKIQPAKLEDSAVYLCASSSLRVTGEYNSPLHFGNGTRLTVT.

The rearrangement uses TRBV20-1 and TRBJ1-1, with D hard to call. V was cut by 4 bases and J by 5 bases, with 11 bases left in between. The V gene's germline CDR1 is DFQATT and CDR2 SNEGSKA (reference sequence). The CDR3 is 12 residues long. The CDR3 is CSATRVRTEAFF. As DNA, the CDR3 is TGCAGTGCTACTAGGGTAAGGACTGAAGCTTTCTTT.

This clonotype was seen only a few times. The rearrangement joins TRBV6-1 to TRBJ2-5; TRBD2 might be the D (5 bases). The CDR3 runs to 13 residues. From germline, CDR1 is MNHNS and CDR2 SASEGT. V was pared by 5 bases and J by 5 bases, with 12 bases between. The CDR3 DNA reads TGTGCCAGCAGTAGCCGGGGTGAGGAGACCCAGTACTTC. Protein: CASSSRGEETQYF.

This clonotype was picked up a small number of times. The genes are TRBV13 and TRBJ2-7; D might be TRBD2 (6 bases). V shed 3 bases and J shed 4 bases, with 13 bases lying between them. Germline V CDR1 and CDR2: PRHDT, FYEKMQ (reference sequence). The CDR3 sequence is 14 residues long. The CDR3 nucleotides read TGTGCCAGCAGCTTTGTTCTAGCGAGTTACGAGCAGTACTTC. Its protein product is CASSFVLASYEQYF. Combining the CDR3 with reference TRBV13 and TRBJ2-7 gives the whole variable domain AAGVIQSPRHLIKEKRETATLKCYPIPRHDTVYWYQQGPGQDPQFLISFYEKMQSDKGSIPDRFSAQQFSDYHSELNMSSLELGDSALYFCASSFVLASYEQYFGPGTRLTVT.

About this clonotype: One junction end disagrees with the germline gene, perhaps due to a read error. This rearrangement joins TRBV18 to TRBJ2-2; either TRBD1 or TRBD2 may fit D (5 bases each). The germline gives CDR1 KGHSH, CDR2 LQKENI. The CDR3 extends over 16 amino acids. CDR3 coding DNA: TGTGCCAGCCCACCGAAGAGGGGAGCGAACACCGGGGAGCTGTTTTTT. Residues: CASPPKRGANTGELFF.

This clonotype showed up just a few times. The chain links TRBV9 to TRBJ2-7, with D uncertain. The ends were cut back, 4 bases at V and 2 bases at J, with 19 bases in the middle. The germline V gene has CDR1 SGDLS and CDR2 YYNGEE. This CDR3 spans 16 amino acids. The CDR3 is CASSPRSPATPYEQYF. CDR3 coding DNA: TGTGCCAGCAGCCCCCGGAGCCCTGCAACACCCTACGAGCAGTACTTC.